This T cell receptor beta chain derives from a study of control samples from healthy donors and cancer patients. Germline values: CDR1 MGHRA, CDR2 YSYEKL. The CDR3 runs 12 residues. The germline V and J ends were trimmed by 5 bases and 5 bases, with 9 bases remaining between them. The repertoire was sequenced with immunoSEQ multiplex PCR; TCRdb's copy has only in-frame clones and lacks some. The sample lists about 120,000 clones, more than 70% occurring once. Source material: blood. This sequence originates from a man in his forties in good health. This chain joins TRBV4-1 and TRBJ1-2, with D tentatively TRBD1 (5 bases). The CDR3 loop is CASSESGYGYTF. For the CDR3, the DNA is TGCGCCAGCAGCGAATCAGGGTATGGCTACACCTTC.